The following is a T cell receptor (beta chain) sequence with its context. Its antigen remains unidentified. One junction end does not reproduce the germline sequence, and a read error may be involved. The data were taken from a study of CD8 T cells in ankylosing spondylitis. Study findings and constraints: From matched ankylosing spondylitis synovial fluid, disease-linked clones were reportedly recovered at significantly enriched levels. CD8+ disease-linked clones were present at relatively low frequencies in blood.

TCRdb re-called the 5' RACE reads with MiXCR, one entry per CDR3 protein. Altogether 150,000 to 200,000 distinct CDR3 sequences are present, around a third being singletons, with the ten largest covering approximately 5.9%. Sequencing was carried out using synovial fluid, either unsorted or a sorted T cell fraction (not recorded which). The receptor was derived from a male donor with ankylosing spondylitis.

CDR3 in amino acids: CASSPLAASGGEPFF. The DNA for the CDR3 is TGTGCCAGCAGCCCCCTAGCGGCAAGTGGCGGGGAGCCGTTTTTT. This chain joins TRBV7-2 and TRBJ2-2; 7 bases align to TRBD2. This CDR3 is 15 amino acids long. CDR1 is SGHTA and CDR2 is FQGNSA in the germline V gene.